One sample yielded the 5 T cell receptor beta chains listed below, sequenced in a study of identical twins. In TCRdb, the 5' RACE reads were re-called with MiXCR into one record per CDR3 protein. The repertoire holds about 500,000 distinct CDR3 sequences, with approximately 15% as singletons. This sample was also put to use in a study of yellow fever vaccine responses in identical twins.

The specimen was CD4+ T cells sorted from blood. The receptors stem from a woman aged 18-35 years in good health.

The chain is built from TRBV5-1 and TRBJ2-3; 11 nucleotides line up with TRBD1. V was clipped by 0 bases and J by 5 bases; unmatched bases: 5. Germline CDR1 reads SGHRS; CDR2 reads YFSETQ. This CDR3 is built from 16 residues. For the CDR3, the DNA is TGCGCCAGCAGCTTGGCTCCCGGGACAGGGGGAGATACGCAGTATTTT. This translates into CASSLAPGTGGDTQYF.

The chain is built from TRBV25-1 and TRBJ2-5; 8 bases fit TRBD2. V shed 4 bases, J shed 5 bases, and the junction held 0 bases outside the gene matches. Germline V gene sequence: CDR1 MGHDK, CDR2 SYGVNS. The CDR3 is 12 residues long. The CDR3: CASSGLAETQYF. For the CDR3, the DNA is TGTGCCAGCAGTGGACTAGCGGAGACCCAGTACTTC.

This clonotype was seen many times. The chain carries TRBV29-1 and TRBJ1-3; the match to TRBD1 covers 8 bases. Germline V lookup: CDR1 SQVTM, CDR2 ANQGSEA. Trimming removed 6 bases from V and 8 bases from J; junction bases left unmatched: 3. The CDR3 extends over 11 amino acids. The CDR3 nucleotides read TGCAGCGTCGACAGGGGAGACACCATATATTTT. Its protein is CSVDRGDTIYF. Full variable domain (missing parts from reference TRBV29-1 and TRBJ1-3): SAVISQKPSRDICQRGTSLTIQCQVDSQVTMMFWYRQQPGQSLTLIATANQGSEATYESGFVIDKFPISRPNLTFSTLTVSNMSPEDSSIYLCSVDRGDTIYFGEGSWLTVV.

This clonotype was observed at least ten times. The chain is built from TRBV4-2 and TRBJ2-1; 8 bases map to TRBD1. V was clipped by 1 base and J by 6 bases; unmatched bases: 2. CDR1 and CDR2 from the germline V gene are LGHNA and YNFKEQ. CDR3 size: 14 residues. Written as DNA, the CDR3 is TGTGCCAGCAGCCAAGCCGGGACAGGCAATGAGCAGTTCTTC. This sequence encodes CASSQAGTGNEQFF.

This clonotype was seen a few times. The CDR3 region has the DNA TGTGCCAGCAGCGGAGGGGCTAGCTACGAGACCCAGTACTTC. Its translation is CASSGGASYETQYF. V gene TRBV5-6 combines with J gene TRBJ2-5, with D possibly TRBD2 on 6 matching bases. Germline lookup yields CDR1 SGHDT and CDR2 YYEEEE. Trimming removed 4 bases from V and 5 bases from J, with 15 bases in between. This CDR3 region has 14 residues. The full variable domain, rest sourced from reference TRBV5-6 and TRBJ2-5, is DAGVTQSPTHLIKTRGQQVTLRCSPKSGHDTVSWYQQALGQGPQFIFQYYEEEERQRGNFPDRFSGHQFPNYSSELNVNALLLGDSALYLCASSGGASYETQYFGPGTRLLVL.